This T cell receptor beta chain derives from a study of regulatory T cells in long-lasting Graves disease. The sample holds many counts of this clonotype. Its antigen remains unknown. Libraries of TCR beta came from iRepertoire HTBI primers plus Arm-PCR of CDR3 regions. TCRdb processed the multiplex PCR reads anew with MiXCR; each CDR3 protein has one entry. The sample lists roughly 450,000 distinct CDR3 sequences, about a quarter occurring once. As for time point: persistent/refractory GD, antithyroid drugs over 5 years with positive TRAb. PBMCs were the source of the RNA used for TCR sequencing. Study findings and constraints: The number of shared public clonotypes was higher in persistent patients (around 2,500) than new patients (roughly 970).

The sample in question was peripheral blood mononuclear cells (PBMCs), obtained when the disease was refractory, from a patient treated with antithyroid drugs. The source of this sequence is a female donor with Graves disease.

The CDR3 DNA reads TGTGCCAGCAGTGGGATGGGCAGGGGGGACTATGGCTACACCTTC. Residues: CASSGMGRGDYGYTF. The chain carries TRBV12-3 or TRBV12-4 and TRBJ1-2; 7 bases are a match to TRBD1. After removal of 5 bases from V and 3 bases from J, the junction contained 9 bases not matched to a gene. The CDR3 sequence is 15 residues long.